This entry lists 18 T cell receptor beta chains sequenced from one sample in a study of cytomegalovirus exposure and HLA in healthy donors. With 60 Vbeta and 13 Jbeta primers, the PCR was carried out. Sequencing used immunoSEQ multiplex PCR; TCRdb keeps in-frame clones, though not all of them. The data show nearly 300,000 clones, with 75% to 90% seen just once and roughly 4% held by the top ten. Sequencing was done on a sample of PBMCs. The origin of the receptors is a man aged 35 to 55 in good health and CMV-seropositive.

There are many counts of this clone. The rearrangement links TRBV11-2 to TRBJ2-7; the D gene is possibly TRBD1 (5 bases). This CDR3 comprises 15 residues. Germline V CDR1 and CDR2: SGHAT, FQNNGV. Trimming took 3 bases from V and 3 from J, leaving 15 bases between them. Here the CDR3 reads CASSFYSSGLYEQYF. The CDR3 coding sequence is TGTGCCAGCAGCTTTTATTCATCAGGGCTCTACGAGCAGTACTTC.

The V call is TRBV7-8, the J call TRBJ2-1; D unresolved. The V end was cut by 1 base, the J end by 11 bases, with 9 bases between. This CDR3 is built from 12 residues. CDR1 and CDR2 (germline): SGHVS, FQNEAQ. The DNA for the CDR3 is TGTGCCAGCAGCTTAGGCGCAGGTCAGCAGTTCTTC. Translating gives CASSLGAGQQFF.

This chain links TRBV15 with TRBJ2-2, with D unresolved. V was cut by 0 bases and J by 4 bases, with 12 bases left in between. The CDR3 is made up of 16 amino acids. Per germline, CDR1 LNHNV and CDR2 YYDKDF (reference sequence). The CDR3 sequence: CATSRDPAGSTGELFF. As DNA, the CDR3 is TGTGCCACCAGCAGAGATCCGGCAGGCAGCACCGGGGAGCTGTTTTTT.

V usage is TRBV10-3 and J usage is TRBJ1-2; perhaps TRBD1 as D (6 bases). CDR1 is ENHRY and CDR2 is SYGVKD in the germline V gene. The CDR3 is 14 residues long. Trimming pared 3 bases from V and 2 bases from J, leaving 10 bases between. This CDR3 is CAISEGGGNYGYTF. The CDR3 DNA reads TGTGCCATCAGTGAAGGGGGGGGCAACTATGGCTACACCTTC.

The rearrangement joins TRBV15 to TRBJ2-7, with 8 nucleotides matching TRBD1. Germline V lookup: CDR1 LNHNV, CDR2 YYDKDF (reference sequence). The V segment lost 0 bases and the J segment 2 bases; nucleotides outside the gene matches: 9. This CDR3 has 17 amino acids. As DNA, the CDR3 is TGTGCCACCAGCAGAGATAGATGGAGACAGGGGCCCTACGAGCAGTACTTC. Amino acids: CATSRDRWRQGPYEQYF.

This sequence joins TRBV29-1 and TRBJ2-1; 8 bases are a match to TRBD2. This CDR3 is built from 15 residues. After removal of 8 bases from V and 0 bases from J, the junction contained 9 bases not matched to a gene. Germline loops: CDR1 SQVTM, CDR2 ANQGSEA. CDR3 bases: TGCAGCCTAACTCCCGGGACTAGCTCCTACAATGAGCAGTTCTTC. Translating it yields CSLTPGTSSYNEQFF.

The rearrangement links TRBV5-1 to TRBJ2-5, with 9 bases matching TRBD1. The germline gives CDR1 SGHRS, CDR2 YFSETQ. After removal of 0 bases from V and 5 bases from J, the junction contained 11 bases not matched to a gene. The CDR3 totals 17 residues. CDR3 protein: CASSLAGTGLLSETQYF. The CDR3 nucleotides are TGCGCCAGCAGCTTGGCCGGGACAGGGCTATTATCCGAGACCCAGTACTTC.

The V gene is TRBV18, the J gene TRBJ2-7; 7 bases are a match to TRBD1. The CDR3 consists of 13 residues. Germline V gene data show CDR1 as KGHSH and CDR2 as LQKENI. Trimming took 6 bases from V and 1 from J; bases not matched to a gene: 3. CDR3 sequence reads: CASSRDRSYEQYF. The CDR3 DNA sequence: TGTGCCAGCTCCCGGGACAGATCCTACGAGCAGTACTTC.

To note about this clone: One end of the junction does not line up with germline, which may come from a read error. CDR3 loop: CASTFPSTDTQYF. In nucleotides, the CDR3 is TGTGCTAGCACCTTCCCTAGCACAGATACGCAGTATTTT. The chain recombines TRBV7-7 with TRBJ2-3; D unclear. Germline values: CDR1 SSHAT, CDR2 FNYEAQ (reference sequence). This CDR3 has 13 residues.

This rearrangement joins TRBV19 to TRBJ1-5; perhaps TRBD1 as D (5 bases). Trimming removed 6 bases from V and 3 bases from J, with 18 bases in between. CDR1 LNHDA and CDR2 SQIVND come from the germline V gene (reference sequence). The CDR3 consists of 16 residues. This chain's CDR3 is CASSPTADSYNQPQHF. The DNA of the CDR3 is TGTGCCAGTAGCCCGACAGCTGATAGCTACAATCAGCCCCAGCATTTT.

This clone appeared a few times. CDR3 loop: CAISGDTRREQYF. CDR3 nucleotide sequence: TGTGCCATCTCCGGGGATACACGGCGCGAGCAGTACTTC. The genes are TRBV10-3 and TRBJ2-7, with D possibly TRBD2 on 5 matching bases. V lost 8 bases and J 6 bases, leaving 17 bases between the germline ends. CDR1 and CDR2 (germline): ENHRY, SYGVKD. The CDR3 covers 13 residues.

DNA for the CDR3: TGTGCCAGCAGCGTGGGACTAGCGGGAGGCAGCACAGATACGCAGTATTTT. Protein sequence: CASSVGLAGGSTDTQYF. V usage is TRBV5-4 and J usage is TRBJ2-3; 15 bases match TRBD2. The germline V gene has CDR1 SGHNT and CDR2 YYREEE (reference sequence). The CDR3 runs 17 residues. The junction had 3 bases not matched to a gene; V was cut back by 4 bases and J by 0 bases.

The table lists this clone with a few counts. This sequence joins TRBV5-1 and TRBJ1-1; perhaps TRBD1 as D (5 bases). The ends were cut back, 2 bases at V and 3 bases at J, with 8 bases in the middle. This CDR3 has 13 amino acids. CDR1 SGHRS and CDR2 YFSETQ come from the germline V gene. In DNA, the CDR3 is TGCGCCAGCAGCTTAGACAGCGACACTGAAGCTTTCTTT. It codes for CASSLDSDTEAFF.

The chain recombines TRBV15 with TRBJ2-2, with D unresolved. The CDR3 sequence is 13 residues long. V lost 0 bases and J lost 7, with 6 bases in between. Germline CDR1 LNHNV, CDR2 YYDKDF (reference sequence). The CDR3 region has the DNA TGTGCCACCAGCAGAGAGGCTTTCGGGGAGCTGTTTTTT. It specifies CATSREAFGELFF.

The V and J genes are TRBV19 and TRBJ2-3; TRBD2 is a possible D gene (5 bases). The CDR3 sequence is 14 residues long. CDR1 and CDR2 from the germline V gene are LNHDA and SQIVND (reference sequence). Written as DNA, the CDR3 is TGTGCAGCCGCGGTGGGAGCAAGCACAGATACGCAGTATTTT. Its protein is CAAAVGASTDTQYF.

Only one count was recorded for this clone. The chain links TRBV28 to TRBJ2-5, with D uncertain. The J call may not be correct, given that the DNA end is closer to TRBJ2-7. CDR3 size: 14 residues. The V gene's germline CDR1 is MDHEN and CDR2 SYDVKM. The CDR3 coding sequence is TGTGCCAGCAGTGTCTTGGTACCGCCCTACGAGCAGTACTTC. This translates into CASSVLVPPYEQYF.

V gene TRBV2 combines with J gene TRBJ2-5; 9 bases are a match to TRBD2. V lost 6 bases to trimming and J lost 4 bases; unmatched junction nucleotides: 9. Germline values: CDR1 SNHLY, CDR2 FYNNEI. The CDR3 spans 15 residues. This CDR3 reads CASRSSASGTETQYF. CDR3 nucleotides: TGTGCCAGCAGAAGTAGTGCTAGCGGGACAGAGACCCAGTACTTC.

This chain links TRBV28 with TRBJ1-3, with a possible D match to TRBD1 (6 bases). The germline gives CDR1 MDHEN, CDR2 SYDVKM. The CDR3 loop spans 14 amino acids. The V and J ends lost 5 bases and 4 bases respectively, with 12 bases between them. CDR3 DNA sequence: TGTGCCAGCAGTGTGGGGGCGCACGGAAACACCATATATTTT. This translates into CASSVGAHGNTIYF.